The clone carrying this T cell receptor beta chain was counted a few times. This entry belongs to a study of T-cell memory formation after mild COVID-19. For the study at large: TCR clusters were mostly confined to one donor each.

MiXCR, run by TCRdb on the 5' RACE reads, gives a single entry per CDR3 protein. The profile shows tens of thousands of distinct CDR3 sequences, approximately 13% of them singletons. The CDR3 totals 15 residues. Deletions cut 5 bases from V and 8 bases from J, with 21 bases between. V usage is TRBV12-3 or TRBV12-4 and J usage is TRBJ1-1; tentatively, D is TRBD1 (6 bases). This TCR was sampled from an adult woman who had mild COVID-19 (a few samples of this study predate the infection). Cell type and time point are not known. Sequenced material: PBMCs or a T cell subset sorted from them (not recorded which). CDR3 loop: CASSHPGQGYVEAFF. The CDR3 DNA reads TGTGCCAGCAGTCACCCGGGGCAGGGGTACGTAGAAGCTTTCTTT.